A selection of T cell receptor beta chains follows, all from one sample in a study of cytomegalovirus exposure and HLA in healthy donors. TCRdb keeps only in-frame clones here, not all; method: immunoSEQ multiplex PCR. Of approximately 88,000 clones listed, 64% were seen once; the top ten hold about 3.5%. The sample consisted of PBMCs. The receptor set was obtained from a man aged 60 to 69 in good health and CMV-seronegative. Both conserved end residues are part of each CDR3.

j_call v_call cdr3_aa
TRBJ1-2 TRBV29-1 CSVEDRGTGATGYTF
TRBJ2-7 TRBV5-1 CASSSPPGQPMALEQYF
TRBJ1-1 TRBV28 CAGSRWAEAFF
TRBJ1-4 TRBV5-1 CASSPGGANEKLFF
TRBJ1-2 TRBV5-3 CARSLVAGGDYGYTF
TRBJ1-2 TRBV5-5 CASSPTHRGMRGYTF
TRBJ2-2 TRBV4-1 CASSQYRGFYTGELFF
TRBJ2-2 TRBV6-1 CASSARASGTINTGELFF
TRBJ1-1 TRBV11-2 CASSYKLFAGTGSITEAFF
TRBJ1-5 TRBV28 CASSTWGTGIVNQPQHF
TRBJ2-7 TRBV27 CASSPRTGGREQYF
TRBJ1-1 TRBV28 CASSLPGVVNTEAFF
TRBJ1-2 TRBV12-5 CASGWGRGPSIYGYTF
TRBJ1-1 TRBV9 CASSVVQGANTEAFF